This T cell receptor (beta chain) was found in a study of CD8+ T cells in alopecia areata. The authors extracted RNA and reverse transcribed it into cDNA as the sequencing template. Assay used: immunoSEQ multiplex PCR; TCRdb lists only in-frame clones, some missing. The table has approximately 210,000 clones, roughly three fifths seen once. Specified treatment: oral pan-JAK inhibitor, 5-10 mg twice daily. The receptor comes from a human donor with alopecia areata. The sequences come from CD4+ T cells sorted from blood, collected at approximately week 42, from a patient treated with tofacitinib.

DNA of the CDR3: TGTGCCAGCAGCTCCTGGGCTAAAACCGACACAGATACGCAGTATTTT. It is translated as CASSSWAKTDTDTQYF. The chain joins TRBV5-6 to TRBJ2-3; D not certain. Between the trimmed V and J ends, which lost 3 bases and 2 bases, there was a span of 16 bases. This CDR3 region has 16 residues. In germline, CDR1 is SGHDT, CDR2 YYEEEE.